One sample yielded the 6 T cell receptor beta chains listed below, sequenced in a study of cytomegalovirus exposure and HLA in healthy donors. The PCR contained 60 Vbeta and 13 Jbeta primers. Produced via immunoSEQ multiplex PCR; TCRdb's table is partial and in-frame only. The data hold over 150,000 clones, with over 75% observed a single time. Sequencing was carried out using PBMCs. These receptors were taken from a human donor in good health.

The rearrangement links TRBV7-6 to TRBJ2-1; 9 bases line up with TRBD2. CDR3 length: 15 residues. Germline CDR1 SGHVS, CDR2 FNYEAQ. Trimming took 2 bases from V and 7 from J; bases not matched to a gene: 6. The CDR3 reads CASSLLGLAGNEQFF. The CDR3, as DNA: TGTGCCAGCAGCTTACTGGGACTAGCCGGGAATGAGCAGTTCTTC.

V is TRBV4-3 and J is TRBJ1-4, with 8 bases fitting TRBD1. J gave up 7 bases and V 5 bases, and 6 bases lay outside the gene matches. CDR1 is LGHNA and CDR2 is YSLEER in the germline V gene. The CDR3 runs 14 residues. The CDR3 loop reads CASSYDRGGEKLFF. In DNA form, the CDR3 reads TGCGCCAGCAGCTACGACAGGGGAGGTGAAAAACTGTTTTTT.

This clone has more than one count but fewer than ten. The rearrangement links TRBV5-6 to TRBJ1-1; D is uncertain. Trimming took 2 bases from V and 4 from J, leaving 9 bases between them. Germline V gives CDR1 SGHDT, CDR2 YYEEEE. The CDR3 loop spans 13 amino acids. The chain's CDR3 is CASSLPGSTEAFF. The CDR3 DNA is TGTGCCAGCAGCTTACCGGGGAGCACTGAAGCTTTCTTT.

The chain is built from TRBV7-2 and TRBJ1-5; no clear D. Between the trimmed V and J ends, which lost 0 bases and 0 bases, there was a span of 15 bases. CDR3 size: 18 residues. Germline V gives CDR1 SGHTA, CDR2 FQGNSA. The CDR3, as DNA: TGTGCCAGCAGCTTAGCCAGGTGGGCAGACGATAGCAATCAGCCCCAGCATTTT. This codes for CASSLARWADDSNQPQHF.

This clone was found a few times. The genes are TRBV7-8 and TRBJ1-2; D is possibly TRBD1 (5 bases). CDR1 and CDR2 from the germline V gene are SGHVS and FQNEAQ. The V end lost 5 bases, the J end lost 5 bases, and 18 bases lay between the germline ends. The CDR3 has 15 residues. The CDR3 loop reads CASSPGGAASYGYTF. CDR3 bases: TGTGCCAGCAGCCCCGGTGGGGCGGCATCATATGGCTACACCTTC.

The chain links TRBV5-1 to TRBJ2-7, with 8 bases fitting TRBD1. CDR1 SGHRS and CDR2 YFSETQ come from the germline V gene. V shed 6 bases, J shed 6 bases, and the junction held 5 bases outside the gene matches. There are 12 residues in the CDR3. The CDR3 region is CASTDTGGEQYF. CDR3 coding DNA: TGCGCCAGCACCGATACAGGGGGCGAGCAGTACTTC.